The 2 T cell receptor beta chains below all came from one sample that was sequenced in a study of blood T cell repertoires in COVID-19. The table came from immunoSEQ multiplex PCR; TCRdb's copy has only in-frame clones and leaves some out. The data hold some 240,000 clones, with roughly 88% observed a single time. The specimen was peripheral blood. The receptors originated from a woman aged 70-85 years with COVID-19, enrolled during active disease.

The V gene is TRBV4-2, the J gene TRBJ2-2; D uncertain. This CDR3 is 15 amino acids long. The germline V and J ends were trimmed by 1 base and 6 bases, with 12 bases remaining between them. The germline V gene encodes CDR1 LGHNA and CDR2 YNFKEQ. The CDR3 loop reads CASSQVVTAPGELFF. Here the CDR3 DNA reads TGTGCCAGCAGCCAAGTAGTCACTGCGCCCGGGGAGCTGTTTTTT.

V is TRBV7-3 and J is TRBJ2-1; 10 bases are shared with TRBD2. The ends lost 5 bases at V and 9 bases at J; junction bases unmatched: 10. This CDR3 region has 15 residues. Germline CDR1 and CDR2: SGHTA and FQGTGA. The CDR3 reads CASSPRTSGLVEQFF. For the CDR3, the DNA is TGTGCCAGCAGCCCACGGACTAGCGGTTTGGTTGAGCAGTTCTTC. Using reference TRBV7-3 and TRBJ2-1 for the parts outside the CDR3, the full variable domain is GAGVSQTPSNKVTEKGKYVELRCDPISGHTALYWYRQSLGQGPEFLIYFQGTGAADDSGLPNDRFFAVRPEGSVSTLKIQRTERGDSAVYLCASSPRTSGLVEQFFGPGTRLTVL.